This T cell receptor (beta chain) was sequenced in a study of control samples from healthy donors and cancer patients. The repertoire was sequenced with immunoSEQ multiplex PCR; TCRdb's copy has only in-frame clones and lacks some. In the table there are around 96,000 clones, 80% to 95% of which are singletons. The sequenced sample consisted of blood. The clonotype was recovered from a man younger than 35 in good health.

In DNA form, the CDR3 reads TGTGCCACCTCGGCCCAGCATTTT. Protein sequence: CATSAQHF. The rearrangement joins TRBV7-2 to TRBJ1-5, with D uncertain. Deletions cut 10 bases from V and 11 bases from J, with 6 bases between. Germline CDR1 and CDR2: SGHTA and FQGNSA. This CDR3 spans 8 amino acids. The entire variable domain, with the rest obtained from reference TRBV7-2 and TRBJ1-5, is as follows: GAGVSQSPSNKVTEKGKDVELRCDPISGHTALYWYRQSLGQGLEFLIYFQGNSAPDKSGLPSDRFSAERTGGSVSTLTIQRTQQEDSAVYLCATSAQHFGDGTRLSIL.